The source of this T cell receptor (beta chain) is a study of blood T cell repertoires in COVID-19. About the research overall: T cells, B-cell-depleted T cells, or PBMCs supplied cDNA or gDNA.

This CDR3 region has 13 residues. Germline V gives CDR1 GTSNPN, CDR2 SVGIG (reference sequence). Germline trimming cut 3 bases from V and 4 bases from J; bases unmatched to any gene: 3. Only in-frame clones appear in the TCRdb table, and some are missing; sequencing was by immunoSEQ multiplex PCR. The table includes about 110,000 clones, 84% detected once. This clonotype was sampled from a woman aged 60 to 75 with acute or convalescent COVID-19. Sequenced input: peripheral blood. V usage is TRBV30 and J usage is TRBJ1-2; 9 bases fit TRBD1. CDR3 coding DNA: TGTGCCTGGAGGGGGGACAGGGTCTATGGCTACACCTTC. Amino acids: CAWRGDRVYGYTF.